This T cell receptor (beta chain) was observed in a study of beta chain features in type 1 diabetes. The isolated RNA, all of it, was reverse transcribed, so expressed TCRB transcripts were what got sequenced. Produced via immunoSEQ multiplex PCR; TCRdb's table is partial and in-frame only. This table has more than 150,000 clones, around 10% appearing once. The V and J ends lost 0 bases and 3 bases, in that order; junction bases with no gene match: 7. CDR1 and CDR2 from the germline V gene are MGHRA and YSYEKL. There are 18 residues in the CDR3. The receptor comes from a man between 18 and 29 years old in good health. The sequencing input was central memory CD4+ T cells from blood. This chain uses TRBV4-1 with TRBJ2-3; 12 bases match TRBD2. For the CDR3, the DNA is TGCGCCAGCAGCCAAGACGCTAGCGGGAGGGCCTTTACAGATACGCAGTATTTT. Encoded protein: CASSQDASGRAFTDTQYF.